This TCR beta chain was identified in a study of Ad26.COV2.S vaccination and SARS-CoV-2 variants. The study, taken as a whole, reports: Placebo recipients showed lower spike-specific TCR breadth than vaccinees. Vaccine and placebo groups showed comparable non-spike TCR breadth.

Sequencing was performed with immunoSEQ multiplex PCR; in TCRdb, only in-frame clones are kept and a portion is missing. The table shows 300,000 to 400,000 clones, with roughly 84% occurring only once. Stated treatment: some 20 received Ad26.COV2.S at low or high dose, single or two shots; 5 received placebo; per-sample allocation not given. Vaccine and placebo recipients were sampled on day 63 after the first injection. Cohort 1b enrolled adults aged 18-55 years in Boston. Comment on this clone: Its antigen is not known.

Germline CDR1 reads GTSNPN; CDR2 reads SVGIG (reference sequence). Trimming left V 0 bases short and J 7 bases short, with 9 bases between. The CDR3 sequence is 13 residues long. This TCR was sampled from a person aged 18-60 years who received the Ad26.COV2.S COVID-19 vaccine or a placebo. This chain links TRBV30 with TRBJ1-4; tentative D call: TRBD1 (6 bases). The sample here was peripheral blood, taken in a trial of Ad26.COV2.S vaccine versus placebo. The CDR3: CAWSVQGSEKLFF. The CDR3 nucleotides read TGTGCCTGGAGTGTCCAGGGGAGTGAAAAACTGTTTTTT.